A selection of T cell receptor beta chains follows, all from one sample in a study of CD8 T cells in ankylosing spondylitis. One entry per CDR3 protein results from TCRdb running MiXCR on the 5' RACE reads. The table records 450,000 to 550,000 distinct CDR3 sequences, roughly 5% of them present only once. Sequenced material: blood, either unsorted or a sorted T cell fraction (not recorded which). The receptors shown here come from a male donor with ankylosing spondylitis. Both conserved end residues are part of each CDR3. D genes are given only for firm matches. Expanded clones are given a class, and other clones once, few, many or no size at all.

J	V	D	size	DNA	CDR3
TRBJ2-1	TRBV10-3	NA	NA	TGTGCCATCAGTGAGTCTAGGGGCTGGAATGAGCAGTTCTTC	CAISESRGWNEQFF
TRBJ2-5	TRBV11-2	NA	NA	TGTGCCAGCAGCACGCGAGGCCTAGGTGTGTCCCAGTACTTC	CASSTRGLGVSQYF
TRBJ2-1	TRBV10-2	TRBD1	many	TGCGCCAGCAATTATGACAGGGGCCCCGCCAATGAGCAGTTCTTC	CASNYDRGPANEQFF
TRBJ2-5	TRBV28	NA	many	TGTGCCAGCAGCCAGGACATACAAGAGACCCAGTACTTC	CASSQDIQETQYF
TRBJ1-5	TRBV11-1	TRBD1	many	TGTGCCAGCAGTCACAAAGCGGGACAGGGGAATAGCAATCAGCCCCAGCATTTT	CASSHKAGQGNSNQPQHF
TRBJ1-1	TRBV6-5	NA	many	TGTGCCAGCAGTTCCAGGTACACTGAAGCTTTCTTT	CASSSRYTEAFF
TRBJ1-6	TRBV29-1	NA	many	TGCAGCGTTGTGACCGGGGGGGCGAATTCACCCCTCCACTTT	CSVVTGGANSPLHF
TRBJ2-7	TRBV5-8	NA	many	TGTGCCAGCAGCCCTGGACGGGGAAACTACTACGAGCAGTACTTC	CASSPGRGNYYEQYF
TRBJ1-2	TRBV24-1	NA	many	TGTGCCACCAGTTCACACAGGGCTGGCTACACCTTC	CATSSHRAGYTF
TRBJ1-5	TRBV7-2	NA	many	TGTGCCAGCAGCTCCCGACCGAACCAAAATCAGCCCCAGCATTTT	CASSSRPNQNQPQHF
TRBJ2-5	TRBV10-3	NA	many	TGTGCCATCAGTGAGTCGACGGGGCAAGAGACCCAGTACTTC	CAISESTGQETQYF
TRBJ2-5	TRBV19	TRBD1	NA	TGTGCCAGTAGTGCCCCCAGGACAGGAGTAGAGACCCAGTACTTC	CASSAPRTGVETQYF
TRBJ2-7	TRBV20-1	NA	many	TGCAGTGCGTTGAAGGCTCCTTACGAGCAGTACTTC	CSALKAPYEQYF
TRBJ2-7	TRBV5-4	NA	once	TGTGCCATCGGCCCTGGGCGGAGCTACGAGCAGTACTTC	CAIGPGRSYEQYF
TRBJ2-5	TRBV18	NA	many	TGTGCCAGCTCACCGCTCCGAGAGACCCAGTACTTC	CASSPLRETQYF
TRBJ1-4	TRBV5-1	NA	many	TGCGCCAGCAGCTTGGGTGTCAGGGGTGACGAAAAACTGTTTTTT	CASSLGVRGDEKLFF
TRBJ1-5	TRBV5-5	TRBD1	many	TGTGCCAGCAGCTCGCAACAGGGGGACCCTTTTGATCAGCCCCAGCATTTT	CASSSQQGDPFDQPQHF
TRBJ2-3	TRBV5-1	NA	many	TGCGCCAGCAGCCCCCGGACACTTACCACAGATACGCAGTATTTT	CASSPRTLTTDTQYF
TRBJ2-1	TRBV7-2	TRBD2	many	TGTGCCAGCAGCTTTGATAGCGGGGTATACAATGAGCAGTTCTTC	CASSFDSGVYNEQFF
TRBJ2-5	TRBV24-1	NA	many	TGTGCCACCAGTGAGACAGCCCAAGAGACCCAGTACTTC	CATSETAQETQYF
TRBJ1-1	TRBV27	NA	few	TGTGCCAGCAGTTTATCCGGGGGGCGCAGGACTGAAGCTTTCTTT	CASSLSGGRRTEAFF
TRBJ2-1	TRBV20-1	NA	many	TGCAGTGCTAGTCGTCTCGGGAGCTCCTACAATGAGCAGTTCTTC	CSASRLGSSYNEQFF
TRBJ1-5	TRBV20-1	TRBD1	NA	TGCTGTGTCTGGGACAGGGCTCGGGGCAATCAGCCCCAGCATTTT	CCVWDRARGNQPQHF
TRBJ2-7	TRBV2	NA	few	TGTGCCAGCAGAGGGACTCTCCTGGAGCAGTACTTC	CASRGTLLEQYF
TRBJ1-3	TRBV28	NA	many	TGTGCCAGCAGTATTACAGGGACGGGTGGAAACACCATATATTTT	CASSITGTGGNTIYF
TRBJ2-2	TRBV7-8	NA	NA	TGTGCCAGCAGCTTTTCCCTCGGCGTGGCCGGGGAGCTGTTTTTT	CASSFSLGVAGELFF
TRBJ2-1	TRBV7-9	NA	many	TGTGCCAGCAGTACAACAGGGAAACAGCAGTTCTTC	CASSTTGKQQFF
TRBJ2-1	TRBV20-1	NA	many	TGCAGTGTCAGATCGGGAGAAAAGGGCAATGAGCAGTTCTTC	CSVRSGEKGNEQFF
TRBJ1-4	TRBV9	TRBD1	many	TGTGCCAGCAGCGTATCGACAGGGGGCTCCGAAAAACTGTTTTTT	CASSVSTGGSEKLFF
TRBJ2-2	TRBV9	NA	many	TGTGCCAGCAGCGGACCCCGTCCGGGGGAGCTGTTTTTT	CASSGPRPGELFF
TRBJ2-5	TRBV25-1	NA	NA	TGTGCCAGCAGTGGGCTAGCAGAGACCCAGTACTTC	CASSGLAETQYF
TRBJ2-5	TRBV29-1	TRBD1	many	TGCAGCGTTGACGGCAGGGGGGAGACCCAGTACTTC	CSVDGRGETQYF
TRBJ1-6	TRBV6-1	NA	many	TGTGCCAGCGGGGGACTGCCTATTAATTCACCCCTCCACTTT	CASGGLPINSPLHF
TRBJ2-3	TRBV6-5	NA	NA	TGTGCCAGCAGTTACTCACCCGATTCCAGCACAGATACGCAGTATTTT	CASSYSPDSSTDTQYF
TRBJ1-4	TRBV28	NA	many	TGTGCCACCCTTCGAGGTGGGGCGGATGAAAAACTGTTTTTT	CATLRGGADEKLFF
TRBJ2-5	TRBV7-6	TRBD1	many	TGTGCCAGCAGCCTACGACAGGGAGAAGAGACCCAGTACTTC	CASSLRQGEETQYF
TRBJ2-1	TRBV10-3	NA	NA	TGTGCCATCACTCAGGGGCTGGGGGAGCAGTTCTTC	CAITQGLGEQFF
TRBJ2-3	TRBV29-1	NA	many	TGCAGCGTCGGGGGGACAGACGTCTTTTTCGCAGATACGCAGTATTTT	CSVGGTDVFFADTQYF
TRBJ1-1	TRBV7-2	NA	many	TGTGCCAGCAGCTTGACAAGACGCACTGAAGCTTTCTTT	CASSLTRRTEAFF
TRBJ2-7	TRBV4-3	TRBD1	many	TGCGCCAGCAGCCAAGTATCGCAGGGGGACGAGCAGTACTTC	CASSQVSQGDEQYF
TRBJ2-1	TRBV7-2	TRBD2	NA	TGTGCCAGCAGCCCGTCTAGCGGGGGGAGTAATGAGCAGTTCTTC	CASSPSSGGSNEQFF
TRBJ1-5	TRBV12-3/TRBV12-4	NA	many	TGTGCCAGCAGTTTAGACGAGGGACGTAGGGAACCCCAGCATTTT	CASSLDEGRREPQHF
TRBJ1-1	TRBV7-9	NA	many	TGCGCCAGCAGTTTGCAAGAGAACACTGAAGCTTTCTTT	CASSLQENTEAFF
TRBJ2-1	TRBV12-3/TRBV12-4	TRBD2	many	TGTGCCAGCAGCCTAACTAGCGGGAGGTCCAATGAGCAGTTCTTC	CASSLTSGRSNEQFF
TRBJ1-1	TRBV6-1	TRBD1	many	TGTGCCAGCAGTGCTACAGGGGAAGGGGTAAACTTTGAAGCTTTCTTT	CASSATGEGVNFEAFF
TRBJ2-1	TRBV7-9	NA	many	TGTGCCATCCGGATGGACAGAGGCTATGAGCAGTTCTTC	CAIRMDRGYEQFF
TRBJ2-7	TRBV7-6	NA	NA	TGTGCCAGCAGCCGGGACGTTAGAGGCTACGAGCAGTACTTC	CASSRDVRGYEQYF